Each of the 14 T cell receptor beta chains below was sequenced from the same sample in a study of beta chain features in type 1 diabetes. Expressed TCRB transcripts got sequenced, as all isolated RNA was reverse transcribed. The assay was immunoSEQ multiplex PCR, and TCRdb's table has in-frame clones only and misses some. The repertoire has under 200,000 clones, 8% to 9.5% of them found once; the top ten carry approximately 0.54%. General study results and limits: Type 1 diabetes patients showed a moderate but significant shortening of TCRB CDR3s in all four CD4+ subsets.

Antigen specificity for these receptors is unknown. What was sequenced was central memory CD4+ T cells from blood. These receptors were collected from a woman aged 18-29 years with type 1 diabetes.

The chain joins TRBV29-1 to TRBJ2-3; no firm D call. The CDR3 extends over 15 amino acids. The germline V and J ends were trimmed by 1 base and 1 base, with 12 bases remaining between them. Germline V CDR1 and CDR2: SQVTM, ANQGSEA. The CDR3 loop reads CSVEARHEGTDTQYF. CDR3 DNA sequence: TGCAGCGTTGAAGCGCGACATGAAGGCACAGATACGCAGTATTTT.

CDR3 loop: CASSLGGPTVSYEQYF. CDR3 coding DNA: TGTGCCAGCAGCTTAGGGGGGCCGACAGTCTCCTACGAGCAGTACTTC. The chain employs TRBV11-2 and TRBJ2-7; weak D call: TRBD1 (6 bases). The CDR3 sequence is 16 residues long. The V and J ends lost 1 base and 0 bases respectively, with 13 bases between them. CDR1 and CDR2 from the germline V gene are SGHAT and FQNNGV.

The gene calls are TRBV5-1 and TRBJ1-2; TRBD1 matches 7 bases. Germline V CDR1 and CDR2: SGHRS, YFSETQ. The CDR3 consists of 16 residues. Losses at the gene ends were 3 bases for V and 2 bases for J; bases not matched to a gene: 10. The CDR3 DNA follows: TGCGCCAGCAGCTACGTCCAGGGGGAAGGGAACTATGGCTACACCTTC. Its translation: CASSYVQGEGNYGYTF.

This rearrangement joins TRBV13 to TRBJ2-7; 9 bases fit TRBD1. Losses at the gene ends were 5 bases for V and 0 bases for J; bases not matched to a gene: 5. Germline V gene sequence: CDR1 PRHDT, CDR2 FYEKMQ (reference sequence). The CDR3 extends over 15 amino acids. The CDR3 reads CASSRRDRVSYEQYF. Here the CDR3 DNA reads TGTGCCAGCAGCAGGCGGGACAGGGTCTCCTACGAGCAGTACTTC.

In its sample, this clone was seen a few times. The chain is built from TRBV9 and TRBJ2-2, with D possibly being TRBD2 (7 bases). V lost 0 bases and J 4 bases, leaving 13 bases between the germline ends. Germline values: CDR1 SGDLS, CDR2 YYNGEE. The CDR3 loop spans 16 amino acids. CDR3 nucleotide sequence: TGTGCCAGCAGCGTAGCTGGGGGAGGGGGCACCGGGGAGCTGTTTTTT. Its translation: CASSVAGGGGTGELFF.

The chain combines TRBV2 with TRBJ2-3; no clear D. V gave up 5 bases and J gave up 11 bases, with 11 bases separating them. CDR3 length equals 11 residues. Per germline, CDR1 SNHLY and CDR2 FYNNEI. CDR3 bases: TGTGCCAGCAGTATGGGCAGTGGGCAGTATTTT. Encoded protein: CASSMGSGQYF.

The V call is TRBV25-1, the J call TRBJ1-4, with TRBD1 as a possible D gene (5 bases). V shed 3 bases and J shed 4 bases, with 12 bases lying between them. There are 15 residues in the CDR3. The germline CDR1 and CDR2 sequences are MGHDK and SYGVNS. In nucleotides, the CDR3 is TGTGCCAGCAGTGAGCGGGGCAGCGGTAATGAAAAACTGTTTTTT. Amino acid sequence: CASSERGSGNEKLFF.

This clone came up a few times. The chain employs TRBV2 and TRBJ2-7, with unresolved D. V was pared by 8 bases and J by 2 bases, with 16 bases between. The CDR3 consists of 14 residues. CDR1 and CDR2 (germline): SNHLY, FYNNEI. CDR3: CASAISRPAYEQYF. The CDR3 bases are TGTGCCAGCGCCATCTCGCGGCCCGCCTACGAGCAGTACTTC.

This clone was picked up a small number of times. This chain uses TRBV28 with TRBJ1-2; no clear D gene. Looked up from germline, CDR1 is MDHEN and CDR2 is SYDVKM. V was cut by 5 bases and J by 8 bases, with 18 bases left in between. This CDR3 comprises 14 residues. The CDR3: CASSPPIRGEGYTF. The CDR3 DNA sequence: TGTGCCAGCAGTCCCCCGATCCGGGGAGAGGGCTACACCTTC.

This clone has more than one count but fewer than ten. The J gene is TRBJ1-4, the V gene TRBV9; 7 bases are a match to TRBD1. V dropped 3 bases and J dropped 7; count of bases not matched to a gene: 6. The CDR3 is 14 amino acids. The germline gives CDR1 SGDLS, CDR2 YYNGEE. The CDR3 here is CASSDRDSPEKLFF. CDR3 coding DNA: TGTGCCAGCAGCGACCGGGACAGTCCTGAAAAACTGTTTTTT. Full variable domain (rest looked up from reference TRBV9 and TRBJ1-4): DSGVTQTPKHLITATGQRVTLRCSPRSGDLSVYWYQQSLDQGLQFLIQYYNGEERAKGNILERFSAQQFPDLHSELNLSSLELGDSALYFCASSDRDSPEKLFFGSGTQLSVL.

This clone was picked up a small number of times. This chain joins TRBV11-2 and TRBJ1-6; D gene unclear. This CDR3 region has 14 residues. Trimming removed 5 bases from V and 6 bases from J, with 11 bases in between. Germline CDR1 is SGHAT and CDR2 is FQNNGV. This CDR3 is CASSPSQVNSPLHF. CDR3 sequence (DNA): TGTGCCAGCAGCCCATCGCAGGTTAATTCACCCCTCCACTTT.

For the CDR3, the DNA is TGTGCCAGCAGCGTTTATCTAGCGGGAGGGCCTGGCTATGAGCAGTTCTTC. Protein: CASSVYLAGGPGYEQFF. The genes are TRBV28 and TRBJ2-1; 12 bases are a match to TRBD2. The V and J ends lost 6 bases and 8 bases, in that order; junction bases with no gene match: 14. Germline V gene data show CDR1 as MDHEN and CDR2 as SYDVKM. The CDR3 runs 17 residues.

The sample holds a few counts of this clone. The CDR3 spells CASSPGWTTGEQYF. The CDR3 DNA is TGTGCCAGCAGCCCTGGTTGGACCACGGGGGAGCAGTACTTC. This chain joins TRBV7-2 and TRBJ2-7, with a tentative D call TRBD2 (5 bases). Germline V gene lookup returns CDR1 SGHTA and CDR2 FQGNSA. The CDR3 is made up of 14 amino acids. V was cut by 5 bases and J by 7 bases, with 18 bases left in between. The whole variable domain, filled in from reference TRBV7-2 and TRBJ2-7, reads GAGVSQSPSNKVTEKGKDVELRCDPISGHTALYWYRQSLGQGLEFLIYFQGNSAPDKSGLPSDRFSAERTGGSVSTLTIQRTQQEDSAVYLCASSPGWTTGEQYFGPGTRLTVT.

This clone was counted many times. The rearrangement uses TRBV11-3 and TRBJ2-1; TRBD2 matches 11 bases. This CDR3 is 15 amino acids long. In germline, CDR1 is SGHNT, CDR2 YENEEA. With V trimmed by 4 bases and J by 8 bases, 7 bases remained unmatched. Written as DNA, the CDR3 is TGTGCCAGCAGCTCGCGACTAGCGGGAAGCTATGAGCAGTTCTTC. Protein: CASSSRLAGSYEQFF.